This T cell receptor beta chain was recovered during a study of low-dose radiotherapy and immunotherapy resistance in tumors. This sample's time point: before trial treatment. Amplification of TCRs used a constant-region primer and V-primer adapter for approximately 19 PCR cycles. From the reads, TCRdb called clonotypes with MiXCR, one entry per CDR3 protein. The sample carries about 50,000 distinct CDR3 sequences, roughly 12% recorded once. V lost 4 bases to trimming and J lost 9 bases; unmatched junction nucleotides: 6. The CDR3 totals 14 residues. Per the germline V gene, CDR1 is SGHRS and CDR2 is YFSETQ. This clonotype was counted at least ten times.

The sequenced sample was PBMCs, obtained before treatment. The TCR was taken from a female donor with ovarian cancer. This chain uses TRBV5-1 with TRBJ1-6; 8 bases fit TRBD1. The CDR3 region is CASSPGQAVSPLHF. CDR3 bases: TGCGCCAGCAGCCCGGGACAGGCAGTTTCACCCCTCCACTTT. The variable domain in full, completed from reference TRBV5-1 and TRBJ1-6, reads KAGVTQTPRYLIKTRGQQVTLSCSPISGHRSVSWYQQTPGQGLQFLFEYFSETQRNKGNFPGRFSGRQFSNSRSEMNVSTLELGDSALYLCASSPGQAVSPLHFGNGTRLTVT.